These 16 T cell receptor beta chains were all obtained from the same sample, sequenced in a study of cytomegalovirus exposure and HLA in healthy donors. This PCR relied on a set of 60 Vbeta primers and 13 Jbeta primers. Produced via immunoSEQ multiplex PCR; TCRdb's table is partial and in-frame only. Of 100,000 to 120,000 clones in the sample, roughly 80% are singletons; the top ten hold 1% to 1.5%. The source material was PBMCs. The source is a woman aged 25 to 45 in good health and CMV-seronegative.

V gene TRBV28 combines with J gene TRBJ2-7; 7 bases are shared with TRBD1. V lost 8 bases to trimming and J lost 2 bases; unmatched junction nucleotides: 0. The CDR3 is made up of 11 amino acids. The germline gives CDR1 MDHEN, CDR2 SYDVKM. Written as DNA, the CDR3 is TGTGCCAGCGGGACAGCCTACGAGCAGTACTTC. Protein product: CASGTAYEQYF.

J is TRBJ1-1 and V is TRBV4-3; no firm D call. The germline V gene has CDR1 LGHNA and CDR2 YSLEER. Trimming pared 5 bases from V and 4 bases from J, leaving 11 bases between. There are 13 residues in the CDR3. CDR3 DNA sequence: TGCGCCAGCAGCGCGAGTGGCGGCACTGAAGCTTTCTTT. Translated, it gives CASSASGGTEAFF.

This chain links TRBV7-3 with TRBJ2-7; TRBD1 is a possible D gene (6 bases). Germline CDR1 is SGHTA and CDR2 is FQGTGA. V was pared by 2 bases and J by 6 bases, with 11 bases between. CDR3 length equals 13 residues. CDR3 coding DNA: TGTGCCAGCAGCTTAGTTGCAGGGGTCGAGCAGTACTTC. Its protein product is CASSLVAGVEQYF. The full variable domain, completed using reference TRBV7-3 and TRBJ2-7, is GAGVSQTPSNKVTEKGKYVELRCDPISGHTALYWYRQSLGQGPEFLIYFQGTGAADDSGLPNDRFFAVRPEGSVSTLKIQRTERGDSAVYLCASSLVAGVEQYFGPGTRLTVT.

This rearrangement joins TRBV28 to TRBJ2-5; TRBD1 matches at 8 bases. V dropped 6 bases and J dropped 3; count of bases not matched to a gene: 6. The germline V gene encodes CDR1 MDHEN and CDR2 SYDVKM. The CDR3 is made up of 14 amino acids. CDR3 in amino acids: CASRSTGDEETQYF. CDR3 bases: TGTGCCAGCAGATCGACAGGGGATGAAGAGACCCAGTACTTC.

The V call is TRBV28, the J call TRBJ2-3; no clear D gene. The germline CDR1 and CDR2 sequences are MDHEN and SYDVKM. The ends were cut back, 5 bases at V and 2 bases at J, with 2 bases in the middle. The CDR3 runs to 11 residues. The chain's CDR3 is CASSHTDTQYF. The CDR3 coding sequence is TGTGCCAGCAGTCACACAGATACGCAGTATTTT.

The DNA for the CDR3 is TGTGCCAGCAGCTTAGGAGAGGGCACTGAAGCTTTCTTT. This gives the protein CASSLGEGTEAFF. The chain combines TRBV7-7 with TRBJ1-1; D is ambiguous. CDR1 is SSHAT, CDR2 FNYEAQ, per germline (reference sequence). The CDR3 contains 13 residues. Deletions cut 1 base from V and 4 bases from J, with 7 bases between.

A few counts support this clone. The CDR3 coding sequence is TGTGCCAGCAGCTTCGCGAGCGGGGGCGAGCAGTACTTC. It yields the protein CASSFASGGEQYF. This sequence joins TRBV7-3 and TRBJ2-7; 8 nucleotides line up with TRBD2. The CDR3 has 13 residues. Germline-derived CDR1 and CDR2 are SGHTA and FQGTGA. Trimming removed 3 bases from V and 6 bases from J; junction bases left unmatched: 4.

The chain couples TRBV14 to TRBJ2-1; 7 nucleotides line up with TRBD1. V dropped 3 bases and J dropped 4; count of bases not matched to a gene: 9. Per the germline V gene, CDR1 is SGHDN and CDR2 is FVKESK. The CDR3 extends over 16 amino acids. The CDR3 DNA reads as TGTGCCAGCAGCCAGAGGACAGGCCCTGATTACAATGAGCAGTTCTTC. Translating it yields CASSQRTGPDYNEQFF.

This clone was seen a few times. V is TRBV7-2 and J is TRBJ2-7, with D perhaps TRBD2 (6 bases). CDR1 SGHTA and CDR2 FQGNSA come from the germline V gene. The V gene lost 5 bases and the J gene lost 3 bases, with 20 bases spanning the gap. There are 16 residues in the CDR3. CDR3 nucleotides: TGTGCCAGCAGCCCACGGGACGGGCGGGAATTCTACGAGCAGTACTTC. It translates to CASSPRDGREFYEQYF.

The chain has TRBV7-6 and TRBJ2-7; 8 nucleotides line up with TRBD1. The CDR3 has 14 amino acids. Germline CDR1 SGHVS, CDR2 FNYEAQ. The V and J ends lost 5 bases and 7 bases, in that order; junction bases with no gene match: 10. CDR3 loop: CASSPVTGVLEQYF. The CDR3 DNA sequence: TGTGCCAGCAGCCCGGTGACAGGGGTCCTAGAGCAGTACTTC.

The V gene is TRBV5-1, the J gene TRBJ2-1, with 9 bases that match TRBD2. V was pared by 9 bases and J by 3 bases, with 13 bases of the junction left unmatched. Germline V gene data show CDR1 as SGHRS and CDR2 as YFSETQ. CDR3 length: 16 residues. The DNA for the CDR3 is TGCGCCACCCAAAACGGGGCGGGAGGGGTCTACAATGAGCAGTTCTTC. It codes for CATQNGAGGVYNEQFF.

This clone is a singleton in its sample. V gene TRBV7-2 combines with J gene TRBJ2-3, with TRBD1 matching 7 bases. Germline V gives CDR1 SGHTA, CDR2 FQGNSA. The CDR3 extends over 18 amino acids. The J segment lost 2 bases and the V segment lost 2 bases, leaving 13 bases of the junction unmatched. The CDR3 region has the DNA TGTGCCAGCAGCTTATTGGCAGAGACAGGGCCCCCCACAGATACGCAGTATTTT. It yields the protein CASSLLAETGPPTDTQYF.

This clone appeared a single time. DNA of the CDR3: TGTGCCAGCAGCCGTGGGACTTGGGAAGAGGGGGAGCAGTACTTC. Translating gives CASSRGTWEEGEQYF. The chain has TRBV7-9 and TRBJ2-7; D is possibly TRBD2 (6 bases). Trimming removed 5 bases at V and 7 bases at J, with 21 bases between. The CDR3 extends over 15 amino acids. Germline loops: CDR1 SEHNR, CDR2 FQNEAQ (reference sequence).

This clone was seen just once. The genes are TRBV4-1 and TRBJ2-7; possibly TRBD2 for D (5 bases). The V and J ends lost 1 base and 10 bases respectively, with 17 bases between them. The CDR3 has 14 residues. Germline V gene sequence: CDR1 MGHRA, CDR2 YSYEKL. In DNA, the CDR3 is TGCGCCAGCAGCCAAGGTGTGAGAGCGGAAGAACAGTACTTC. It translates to CASSQGVRAEEQYF.

CDR3 nucleotide sequence: TGTGCCAGCAGTGTGGACTTGAGCGCCGGGGAGCTGTTTTTT. The encoded protein is CASSVDLSAGELFF. The rearrangement links TRBV6-4 to TRBJ2-2; TRBD2 might be the D (5 bases). CDR1 is MRHNA and CDR2 is SNTAGT in the germline V gene. The CDR3 is 14 amino acids. V gave up 4 bases and J gave up 6 bases, with 12 bases separating them.

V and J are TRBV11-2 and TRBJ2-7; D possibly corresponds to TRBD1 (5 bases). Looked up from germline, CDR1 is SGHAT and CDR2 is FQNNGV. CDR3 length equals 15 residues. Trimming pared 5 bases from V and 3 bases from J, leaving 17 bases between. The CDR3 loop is CASSRAWGSNYEQYF. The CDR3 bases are TGTGCCAGCAGCAGAGCCTGGGGCTCGAACTACGAGCAGTACTTC.